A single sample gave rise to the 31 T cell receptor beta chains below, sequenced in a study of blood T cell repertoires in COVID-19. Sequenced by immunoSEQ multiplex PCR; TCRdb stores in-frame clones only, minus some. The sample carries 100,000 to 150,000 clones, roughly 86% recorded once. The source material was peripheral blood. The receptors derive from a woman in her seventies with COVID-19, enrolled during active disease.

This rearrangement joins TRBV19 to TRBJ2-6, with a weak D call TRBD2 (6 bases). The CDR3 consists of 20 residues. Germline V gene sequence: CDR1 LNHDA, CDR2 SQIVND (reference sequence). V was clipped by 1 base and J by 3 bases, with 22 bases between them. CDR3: CASSIVQRRGLSSGANVLTF. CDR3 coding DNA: TGTGCCAGTAGTATAGTCCAGCGGCGGGGTCTTTCTAGTGGGGCCAACGTCCTGACTTTC.

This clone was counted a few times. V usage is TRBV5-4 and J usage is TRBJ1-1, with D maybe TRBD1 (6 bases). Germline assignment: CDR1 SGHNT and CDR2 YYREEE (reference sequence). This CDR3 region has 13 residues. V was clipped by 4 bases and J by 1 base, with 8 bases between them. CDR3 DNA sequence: TGTGCCAGCAGCCCGACAGGGAACACTGAAGCTTTCTTT. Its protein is CASSPTGNTEAFF.

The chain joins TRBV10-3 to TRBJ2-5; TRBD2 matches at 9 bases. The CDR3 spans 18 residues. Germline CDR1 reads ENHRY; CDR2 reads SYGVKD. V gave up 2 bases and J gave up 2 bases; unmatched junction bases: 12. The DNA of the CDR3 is TGTGCCATCAGTGAGCCCGGGTTGCCTAGCGGGGAACAAGAGACCCAGTACTTC. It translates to CAISEPGLPSGEQETQYF.

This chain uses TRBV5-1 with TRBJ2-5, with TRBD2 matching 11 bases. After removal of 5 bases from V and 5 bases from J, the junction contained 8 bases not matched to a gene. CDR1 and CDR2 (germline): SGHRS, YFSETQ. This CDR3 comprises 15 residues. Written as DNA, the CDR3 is TGCGCCAGCAGTAATAGCGGGGGGGTCCGTGAGACCCAGTACTTC. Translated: CASSNSGGVRETQYF.

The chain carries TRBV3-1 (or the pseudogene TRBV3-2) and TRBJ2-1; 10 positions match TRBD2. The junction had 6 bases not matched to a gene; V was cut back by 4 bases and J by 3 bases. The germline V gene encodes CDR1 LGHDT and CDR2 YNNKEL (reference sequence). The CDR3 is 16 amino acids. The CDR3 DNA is TGTGCCAGCAGCCGAGATATAGCGGGGGGCTACAATGAGCAGTTCTTC. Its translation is CASSRDIAGGYNEQFF.

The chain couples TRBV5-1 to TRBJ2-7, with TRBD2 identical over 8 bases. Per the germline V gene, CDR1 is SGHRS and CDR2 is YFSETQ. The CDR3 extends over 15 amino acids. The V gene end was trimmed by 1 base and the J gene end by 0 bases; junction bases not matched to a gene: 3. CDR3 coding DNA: TGCGCCAGCAGCTTGAATCGGGGGGGCTCCTACGAGCAGTACTTC. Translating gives CASSLNRGGSYEQYF. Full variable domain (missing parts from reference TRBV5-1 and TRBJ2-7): KAGVTQTPRYLIKTRGQQVTLSCSPISGHRSVSWYQQTPGQGLQFLFEYFSETQRNKGNFPGRFSGRQFSNSRSEMNVSTLELGDSALYLCASSLNRGGSYEQYFGPGTRLTVT.

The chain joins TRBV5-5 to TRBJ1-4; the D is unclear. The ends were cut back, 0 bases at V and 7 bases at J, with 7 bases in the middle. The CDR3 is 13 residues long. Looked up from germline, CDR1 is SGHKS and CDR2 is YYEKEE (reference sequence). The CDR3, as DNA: TGTGCCAGCAGCTTGGATGTACTTGAAAAACTGTTTTTT. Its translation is CASSLDVLEKLFF. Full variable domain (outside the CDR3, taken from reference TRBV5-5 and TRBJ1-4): DAGVTQSPTHLIKTRGQQVTLRCSPISGHKSVSWYQQVLGQGPQFIFQYYEKEERGRGNFPDRFSARQFPNYSSELNVNALLLGDSALYLCASSLDVLEKLFFGSGTQLSVL.

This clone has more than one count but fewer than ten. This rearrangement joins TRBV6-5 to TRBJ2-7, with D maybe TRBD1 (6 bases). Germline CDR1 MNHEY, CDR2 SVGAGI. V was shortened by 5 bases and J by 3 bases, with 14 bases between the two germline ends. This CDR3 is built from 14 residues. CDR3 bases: TGTGCCAGCAGTCGGACAGAGCAAGTCTACGAGCAGTACTTC. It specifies CASSRTEQVYEQYF.

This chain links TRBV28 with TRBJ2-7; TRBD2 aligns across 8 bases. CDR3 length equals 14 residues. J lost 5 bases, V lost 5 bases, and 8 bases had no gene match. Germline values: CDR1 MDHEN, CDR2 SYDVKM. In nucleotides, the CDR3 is TGTGCCAGCAGTCCAAGACTAGCGCCCCACGAGCAGTACTTC. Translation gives CASSPRLAPHEQYF.

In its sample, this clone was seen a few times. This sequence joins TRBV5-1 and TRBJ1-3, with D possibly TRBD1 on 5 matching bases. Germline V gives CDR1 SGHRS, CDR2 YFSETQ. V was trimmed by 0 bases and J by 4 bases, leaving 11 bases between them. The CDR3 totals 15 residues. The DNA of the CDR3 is TGCGCCAGCAGCTTGGAGTTGGGGCACGGAAACACCATATATTTT. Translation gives CASSLELGHGNTIYF.

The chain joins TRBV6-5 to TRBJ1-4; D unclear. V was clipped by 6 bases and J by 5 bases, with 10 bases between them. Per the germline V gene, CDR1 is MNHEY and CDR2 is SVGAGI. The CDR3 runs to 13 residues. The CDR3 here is CASRWGGNEKLFF. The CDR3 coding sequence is TGTGCCAGCAGATGGGGAGGCAATGAAAAACTGTTTTTT.

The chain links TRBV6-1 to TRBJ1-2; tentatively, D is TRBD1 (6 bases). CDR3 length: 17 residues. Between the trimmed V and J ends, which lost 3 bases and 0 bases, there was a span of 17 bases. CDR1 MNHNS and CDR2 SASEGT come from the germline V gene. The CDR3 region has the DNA TGTGCCAGCAGTGACCGGTTGGACAGACCGTCTAACTATGGCTACACCTTC. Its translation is CASSDRLDRPSNYGYTF.

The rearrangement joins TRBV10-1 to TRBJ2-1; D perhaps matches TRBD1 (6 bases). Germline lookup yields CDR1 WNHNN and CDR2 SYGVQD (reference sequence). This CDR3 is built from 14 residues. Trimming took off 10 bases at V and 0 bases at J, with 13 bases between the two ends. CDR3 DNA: TGCGCCATTACCATGACAGGCTCCTACAATGAGCAGTTCTTC. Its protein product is CAITMTGSYNEQFF.

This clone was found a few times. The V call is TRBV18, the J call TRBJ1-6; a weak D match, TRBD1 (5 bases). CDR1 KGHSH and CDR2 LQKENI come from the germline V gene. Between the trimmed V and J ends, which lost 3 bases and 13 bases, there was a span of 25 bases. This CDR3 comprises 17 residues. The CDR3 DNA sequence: TGTGCCAGCTCACCTTTTTCGGGGGGAAATCCCGTCCTTCCCCTCCACTTT. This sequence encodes CASSPFSGGNPVLPLHF.

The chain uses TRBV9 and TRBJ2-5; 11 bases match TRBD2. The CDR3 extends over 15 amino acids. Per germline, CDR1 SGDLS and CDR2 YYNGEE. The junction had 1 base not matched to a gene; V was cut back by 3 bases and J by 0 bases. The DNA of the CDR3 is TGTGCCAGCAGCGGACTAGCGGGGTACCAAGAGACCCAGTACTTC. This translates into CASSGLAGYQETQYF. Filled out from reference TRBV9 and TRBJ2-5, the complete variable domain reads DSGVTQTPKHLITATGQRVTLRCSPRSGDLSVYWYQQSLDQGLQFLIQYYNGEERAKGNILERFSAQQFPDLHSELNLSSLELGDSALYFCASSGLAGYQETQYFGPGTRLLVL.

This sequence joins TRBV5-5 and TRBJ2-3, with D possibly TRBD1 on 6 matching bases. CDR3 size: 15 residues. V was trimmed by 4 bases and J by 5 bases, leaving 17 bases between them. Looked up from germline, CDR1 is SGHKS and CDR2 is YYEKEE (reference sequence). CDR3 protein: CASSVILPGEDTQYF. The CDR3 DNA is TGTGCCAGCAGCGTCATTCTGCCAGGGGAAGATACGCAGTATTTT.

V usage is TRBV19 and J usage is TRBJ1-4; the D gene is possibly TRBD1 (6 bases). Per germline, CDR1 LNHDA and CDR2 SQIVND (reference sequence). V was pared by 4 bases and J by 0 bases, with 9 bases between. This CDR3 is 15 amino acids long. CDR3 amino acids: CASSTKGATNEKLFF. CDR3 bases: TGTGCCAGTAGTACGAAGGGGGCAACTAATGAAAAACTGTTTTTT.

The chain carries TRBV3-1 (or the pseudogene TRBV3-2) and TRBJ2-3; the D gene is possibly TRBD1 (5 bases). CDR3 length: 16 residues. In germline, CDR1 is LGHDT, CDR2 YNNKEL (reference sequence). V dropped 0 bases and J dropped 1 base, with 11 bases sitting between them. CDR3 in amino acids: CASSQDWGGRTDTQYF. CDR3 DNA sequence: TGTGCCAGCAGCCAAGATTGGGGCGGACGCACAGATACGCAGTATTTT.

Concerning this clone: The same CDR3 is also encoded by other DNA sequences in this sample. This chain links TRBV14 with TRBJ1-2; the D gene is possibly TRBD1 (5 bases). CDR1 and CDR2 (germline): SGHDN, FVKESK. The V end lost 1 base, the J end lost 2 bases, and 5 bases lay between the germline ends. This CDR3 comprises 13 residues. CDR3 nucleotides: TGTGCCAGCAGCCAAGGACAGAACTATGGCTACACCTTC. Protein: CASSQGQNYGYTF.

The CDR3: CASSLVAGTYGYTF. DNA of the CDR3: TGCGCCAGCAGCTTGGTGGCAGGCACCTATGGCTACACCTTC. The chain carries TRBV5-1 and TRBJ1-2, with unresolved D. Germline V CDR1 and CDR2: SGHRS, YFSETQ. Deletions cut 0 bases from V and 4 bases from J, with 10 bases between. This CDR3 spans 14 amino acids.

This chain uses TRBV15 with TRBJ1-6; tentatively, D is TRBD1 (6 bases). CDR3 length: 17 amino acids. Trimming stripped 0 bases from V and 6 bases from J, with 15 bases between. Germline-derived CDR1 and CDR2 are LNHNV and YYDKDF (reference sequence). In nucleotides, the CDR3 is TGTGCCACCAGCAGAGATGGGGGCAGGCGGCCTAATTCACCCCTCCACTTT. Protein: CATSRDGGRRPNSPLHF. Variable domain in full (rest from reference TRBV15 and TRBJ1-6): DAMVIQNPRYQVTQFGKPVTLSCSQTLNHNVMYWYQQKSSQAPKLLFHYYDKDFNNEADTPDNFQSRRPNTSFCFLDIRSPGLGDTAMYLCATSRDGGRRPNSPLHFGNGTRLTVT.

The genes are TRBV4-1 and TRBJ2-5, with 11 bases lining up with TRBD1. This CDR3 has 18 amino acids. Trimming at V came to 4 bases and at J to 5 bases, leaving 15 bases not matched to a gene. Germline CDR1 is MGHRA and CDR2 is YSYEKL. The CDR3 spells CASSPNPGQGGGGETQYF. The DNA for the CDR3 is TGCGCCAGCAGCCCCAACCCGGGACAGGGGGGAGGAGGCGAGACCCAGTACTTC.

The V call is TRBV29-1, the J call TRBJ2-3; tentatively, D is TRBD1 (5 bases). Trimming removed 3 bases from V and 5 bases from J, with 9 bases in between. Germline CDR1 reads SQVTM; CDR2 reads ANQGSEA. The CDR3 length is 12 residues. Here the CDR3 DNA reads TGCAGCGTTGACGACAGTCAAGATACGCAGTATTTT. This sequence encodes CSVDDSQDTQYF.

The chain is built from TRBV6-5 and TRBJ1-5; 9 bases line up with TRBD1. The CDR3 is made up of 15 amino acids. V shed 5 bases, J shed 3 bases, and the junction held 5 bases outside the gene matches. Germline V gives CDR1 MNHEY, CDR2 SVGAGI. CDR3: CASSKGTGYNQPQHF. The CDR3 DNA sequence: TGTGCCAGCAGTAAGGGGACAGGGTACAATCAGCCCCAGCATTTT.

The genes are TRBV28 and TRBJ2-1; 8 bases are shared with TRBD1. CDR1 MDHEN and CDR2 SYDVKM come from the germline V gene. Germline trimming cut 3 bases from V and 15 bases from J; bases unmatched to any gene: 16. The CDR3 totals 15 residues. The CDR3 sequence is CASSFLAQQGVGPFF. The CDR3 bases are TGTGCCAGCAGTTTCCTCGCCCAACAGGGGGTAGGTCCGTTCTTC. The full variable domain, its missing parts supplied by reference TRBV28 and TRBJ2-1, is DVKVTQSSRYLVKRTGEKVFLECVQDMDHENMFWYRQDPGLGLRLIYFSYDVKMKEKGDIPEGYSVSREKKERFSLILESASTNQTSMYLCASSFLAQQGVGPFFGPGTRLTVL.

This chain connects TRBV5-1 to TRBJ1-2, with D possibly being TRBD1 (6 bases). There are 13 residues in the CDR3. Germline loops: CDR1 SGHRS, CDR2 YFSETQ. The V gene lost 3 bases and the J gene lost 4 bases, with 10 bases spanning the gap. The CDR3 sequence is CASSWDKSYGYTF. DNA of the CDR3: TGCGCCAGCAGCTGGGACAAGAGCTATGGCTACACCTTC.

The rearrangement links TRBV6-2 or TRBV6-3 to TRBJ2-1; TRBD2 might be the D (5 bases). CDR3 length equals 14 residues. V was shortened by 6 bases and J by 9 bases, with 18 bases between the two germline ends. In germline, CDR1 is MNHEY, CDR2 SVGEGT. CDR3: CASSKLVEQAEQFF. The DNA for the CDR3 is TGTGCCAGCAGCAAACTAGTGGAGCAGGCTGAGCAGTTCTTC.

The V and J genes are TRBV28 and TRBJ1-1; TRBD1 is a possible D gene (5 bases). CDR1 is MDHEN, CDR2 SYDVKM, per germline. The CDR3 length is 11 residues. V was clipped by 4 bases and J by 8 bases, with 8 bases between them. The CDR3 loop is CASSYQGEAFF. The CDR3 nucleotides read TGTGCCAGCAGTTATCAGGGAGAAGCTTTCTTT. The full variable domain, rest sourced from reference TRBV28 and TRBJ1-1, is DVKVTQSSRYLVKRTGEKVFLECVQDMDHENMFWYRQDPGLGLRLIYFSYDVKMKEKGDIPEGYSVSREKKERFSLILESASTNQTSMYLCASSYQGEAFFGQGTRLTVV.

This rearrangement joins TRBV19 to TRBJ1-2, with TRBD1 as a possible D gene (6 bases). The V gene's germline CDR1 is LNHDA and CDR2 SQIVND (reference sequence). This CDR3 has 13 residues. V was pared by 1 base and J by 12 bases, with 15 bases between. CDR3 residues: CASSIGANRVNTF. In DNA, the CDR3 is TGTGCCAGTAGTATAGGGGCGAACAGGGTAAACACCTTC.

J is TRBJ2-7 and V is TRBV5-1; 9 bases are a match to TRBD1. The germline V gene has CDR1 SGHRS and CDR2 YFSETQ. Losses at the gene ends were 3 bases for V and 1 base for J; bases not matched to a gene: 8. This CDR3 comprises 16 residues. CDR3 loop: CASSSNRGPTSYEQYF. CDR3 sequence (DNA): TGCGCCAGCAGCTCGAACAGGGGGCCCACTTCCTACGAGCAGTACTTC.

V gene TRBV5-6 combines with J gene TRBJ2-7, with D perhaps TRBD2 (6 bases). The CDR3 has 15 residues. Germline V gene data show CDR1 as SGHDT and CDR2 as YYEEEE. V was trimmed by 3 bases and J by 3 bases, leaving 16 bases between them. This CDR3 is CASSSYLGGYYEQYF. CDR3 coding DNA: TGTGCCAGCAGCTCTTACTTAGGAGGGTACTACGAGCAGTACTTC.